This is a list of T cell receptor beta chains from one sample in a study of blood T cells in healthy people across ages. TCRdb reanalysed the 5' RACE reads using MiXCR and keeps one entry per CDR3 protein. Of around 1,500,000 distinct CDR3 sequences listed, around 42% are singletons. The sequencing input was blood. Source of these receptors: a woman aged 18-35 years in good health. Both conserved end residues are part of each CDR3. Fields, in order: D gene, CDR3 length, J gene, V gene, clone size, CDR3 DNA, CDR3 protein. The D gene is left open where the match is weak. Clone size appears in some rows only: once, few, many, or a class for an expanded clone.

TRBD1 19 TRBJ1-2 TRBV6-1 - TGTGCCAGCAGCGGCGGGACAGCAAGTACGGCCCGGACTAACTATGGCTACACCTTC CASSGGTASTARTNYGYTF
TRBD2 16 TRBJ2-3 TRBV9 - TGTGCCAGCAGCGTAGAAGCGGGGGGCGAGGAAGATACGCAGTATTTT CASSVEAGGEEDTQYF
TRBD1 14 TRBJ2-3 TRBV20-1 - TGCAGTGCCACACCGGGACAGGGGTCGGATACGCAGTATTTT CSATPGQGSDTQYF
- 13 TRBJ1-1 TRBV10-3 - TGTGCCATCAGTGAGTCGAGGGACACTGAAGCTTTCTTT CAISESRDTEAFF
- 15 TRBJ1-2 TRBV7-2 few TGTGCCAGCAGCTTACGGGGGGCGGTTAACTATGGCTACACCTTC CASSLRGAVNYGYTF
TRBD2 15 TRBJ2-3 TRBV6-4 - TGTGCCAGCAGTCTGACTAGCGGGGCCATAGATACGCAGTATTTT CASSLTSGAIDTQYF
TRBD2 14 TRBJ2-1 TRBV12-3/TRBV12-4 few TGTGCCAGCAGGGTAGCGGGGGCCTACAATGAGCAGTTCTTC CASRVAGAYNEQFF
- 14 TRBJ1-4 TRBV30 - TGTGCCTGGACGTCAGGGATAGGAAATGAAAAACTGTTTTTT CAWTSGIGNEKLFF
- 15 TRBJ2-7 TRBV12-3/TRBV12-4 - TGTGCCAGCAGTTTAGCCCACAGGGTCCACTACGAGCAGTACTTC CASSLAHRVHYEQYF
- 14 TRBJ1-2 TRBV27 few TGTGCCAGCAGCGCCTTTGGGGATAACTATGGCTACACCTTC CASSAFGDNYGYTF
TRBD2 15 TRBJ2-5 TRBV4-1 few TGCGCCAGCAGCCAGGCTAGCGGGTACCAAGAGACCCAGTACTTC CASSQASGYQETQYF
- 12 TRBJ1-2 TRBV12-3/TRBV12-4 - TGTGCCAGCGCAGGGGAAACCTATGGCTACACCTTC CASAGETYGYTF
TRBD2 17 TRBJ2-1 TRBV20-1 - TGCAGTGCTAGATCACCCCAGCTAGCGGGAGCTAGGAATGAGCAGTTCTTC CSARSPQLAGARNEQFF
- 17 TRBJ2-1 TRBV7-2 - TGTGCCAGCAGTGACGGTCGGGGTACTTTCCTTCGGGGTGAGCAGTTCTTC CASSDGRGTFLRGEQFF
- 13 TRBJ2-3 TRBV4-2 - TGTGCCAGCAGCCTAGGGGACTGGGATACGCAGTATTTT CASSLGDWDTQYF
- 13 TRBJ1-2 TRBV10-3 many TGTGCCTCAATGGAGGGGACAAGCTATGGCTACACCTTC CASMEGTSYGYTF
- 16 TRBJ2-1 TRBV28 - TGTGCCAGCAGAAAAAGCGGAGGGGCCTCCTACAATGAGCAGTTCTTC CASRKSGGASYNEQFF
- 13 TRBJ2-1 TRBV2 - TGTGCCAGCACCCCAAGCTGGCCCTCCGAAGTGTTCTTC CASTPSWPSEVFF
- 19 TRBJ2-3 TRBV15 few TGTGCCACCAGCAGAGATCGATCGGACGGGAAACCTATCACAGATACGCAGTATTTT CATSRDRSDGKPITDTQYF
TRBD2 16 TRBJ2-3 TRBV28 - TGTGCCAGCAGTTTTCAGCGGGGGGGCCGAGGAGATACGCAGTATTTT CASSFQRGGRGDTQYF
- 13 TRBJ1-3 TRBV7-6 - TGTGCCAGCAGCACAAACACAGGAAACACCATATATTTT CASSTNTGNTIYF
TRBD1 14 TRBJ2-5 TRBV12-3/TRBV12-4 - TGTGCCAGCAGTCTGACAGGGTTCGAAGAGACCCAGTACTTC CASSLTGFEETQYF
TRBD2 14 TRBJ2-1 TRBV20-1 - TGCAGTGCTAGTTCGACTAGCGGGAGCAATGAGCAGTTCTTC CSASSTSGSNEQFF